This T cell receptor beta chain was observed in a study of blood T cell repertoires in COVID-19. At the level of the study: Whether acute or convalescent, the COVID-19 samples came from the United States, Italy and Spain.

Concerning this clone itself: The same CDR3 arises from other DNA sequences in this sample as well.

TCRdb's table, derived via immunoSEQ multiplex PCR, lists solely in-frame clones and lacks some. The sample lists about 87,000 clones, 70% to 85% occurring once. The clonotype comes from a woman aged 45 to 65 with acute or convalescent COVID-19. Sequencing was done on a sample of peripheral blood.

This CDR3 is CASSLKGVNSPLHF. Written as DNA, the CDR3 is TGCGCCAGCAGCTTGAAAGGAGTTAATTCACCCCTCCACTTT. V usage is TRBV5-1 and J usage is TRBJ1-6, with D hard to call. This CDR3 has 14 residues. V shed 1 base and J shed 6 bases, with 8 bases lying between them. CDR1 SGHRS and CDR2 YFSETQ come from the germline V gene.